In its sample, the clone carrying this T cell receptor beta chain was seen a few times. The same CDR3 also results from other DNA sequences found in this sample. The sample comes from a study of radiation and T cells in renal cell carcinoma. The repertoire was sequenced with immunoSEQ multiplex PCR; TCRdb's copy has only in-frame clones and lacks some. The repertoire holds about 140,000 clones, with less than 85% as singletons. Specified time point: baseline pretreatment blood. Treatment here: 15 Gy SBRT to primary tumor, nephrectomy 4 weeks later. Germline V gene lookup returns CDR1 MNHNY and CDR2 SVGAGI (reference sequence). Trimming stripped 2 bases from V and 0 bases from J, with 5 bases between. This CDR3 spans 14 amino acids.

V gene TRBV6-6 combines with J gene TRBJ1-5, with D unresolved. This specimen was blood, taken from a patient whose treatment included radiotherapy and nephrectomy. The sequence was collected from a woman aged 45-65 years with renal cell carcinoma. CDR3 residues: CASSYLNSNQPQHF. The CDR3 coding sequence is TGTGCCAGCAGTTACCTAAATAGCAATCAGCCCCAGCATTTT.